These 14 T cell receptor beta chains originate from one sample sequenced in a study of regulatory T cells in long-lasting Graves disease. Researchers made TCR beta libraries by using iRepertoire HTBI primers and running Arm-PCR on CDR3 regions. TCRdb redid the calling of the multiplex PCR reads with MiXCR, one entry per CDR3 protein. The table has about 450,000 distinct CDR3 sequences, approximately 15% seen once. As for time point: newly diagnosed GD, antithyroid drugs for less than 3 months. PBMCs provided the RNA from which the TCR library was made. These same records also appear under a second study, on T cells in Graves' hyperthyroidism and ophthalmopathy.

The sample consisted of peripheral blood mononuclear cells (PBMCs), taken at new diagnosis, from a patient treated with antithyroid drugs. The receptors were gathered from a woman aged 45-59 years with Graves disease.

In its sample, this clonotype was seen many times. The V and J genes are TRBV6-1 and TRBJ1-1; 9 bases line up with TRBD1. V dropped 6 bases and J dropped 9; count of bases not matched to a gene: 14. The germline V gene encodes CDR1 MNHNS and CDR2 SASEGT. This CDR3 is 15 amino acids long. For the CDR3, the DNA is TGTGCCAGCAGCAAGGAACTGGGACAGGGTACGCAAGCTTTCTTT. It specifies CASSKELGQGTQAFF.

The chain couples TRBV10-3 to TRBJ2-6; 8 bases fit TRBD1. Germline assignment: CDR1 ENHRY and CDR2 SYGVKD. The CDR3 totals 16 residues. V was clipped by 2 bases and J by 4 bases; unmatched bases: 4. The CDR3 loop reads CAISERTGQGANVLTF. The CDR3 coding sequence is TGTGCCATCAGTGAGAGGACAGGGCAAGGGGCCAACGTCCTGACTTTC.

This clonotype was seen only a few times. V gene TRBV7-9 combines with J gene TRBJ1-2; 7 nucleotides agree with TRBD1. The CDR3 contains 15 residues. The ends lost 4 bases at V and 6 bases at J; junction bases unmatched: 11. CDR1 is SEHNR and CDR2 is FQNEAQ in the germline V gene (reference sequence). CDR3 bases: TGTGCCAGCAGCTATTGGACAGGTTCCGCGGATGGCTACACCTTC. It codes for CASSYWTGSADGYTF.

This clonotype was found many times. The chain employs TRBV7-8 and TRBJ2-7; 11 positions agree with TRBD1. Looked up from germline, CDR1 is SGHVS and CDR2 is FQNEAQ. V lost 4 bases and J lost 3; bases outside the gene matches: 5. This CDR3 has 15 amino acids. The CDR3 DNA reads as TGTGCCAGCAGCTCCTGGGACAGGGGGGTCTACGAGCAGTACTTC. This sequence encodes CASSSWDRGVYEQYF.

The rearrangement uses TRBV4-1 and TRBJ2-3; D might be TRBD1 or TRBD2, each matching 7 bases. This CDR3 spans 19 amino acids. Trimming removed 0 bases at V and 4 bases at J, with 23 bases between. Germline V CDR1 and CDR2: MGHRA, YSYEKL. The CDR3 sequence is CASSQDSGQGEGRADTQYF. CDR3 DNA: TGCGCCAGCAGCCAAGACTCAGGGCAGGGGGAGGGACGCGCAGATACGCAGTATTTT.

This chain links TRBV19 with TRBJ2-1; maybe TRBD1 (5 bases). Germline lookup yields CDR1 LNHDA and CDR2 SQIVND (reference sequence). This CDR3 has 14 amino acids. Trimming left V 3 bases short and J 5 bases short, with 11 bases between. CDR3 DNA sequence: TGTGCCAGTAGTATGGGGCAGGCCCACAATGAGCAGTTCTTC. This gives the protein CASSMGQAHNEQFF.

This clonotype has ten or more counts. The rearrangement joins TRBV3-1 to TRBJ2-3; TRBD2 aligns across 9 bases. CDR3 size: 18 residues. Germline assignment: CDR1 LGHDT and CDR2 YNNKEL (reference sequence). V shed 4 bases, J shed 4 bases, and the junction held 15 bases outside the gene matches. The CDR3 is CASSPSLAGSSGADTQYF. Written as DNA, the CDR3 is TGTGCCAGCAGCCCAAGTCTAGCGGGATCCTCAGGTGCAGATACGCAGTATTTT.

The table lists this clonotype with many counts. The chain has TRBV6-2 or TRBV6-3 and TRBJ1-5; D may be TRBD1 (5 bases). Germline assignment: CDR1 MNHEY and CDR2 SVGEGT. The CDR3 has 16 amino acids. Trimming took off 4 bases at V and 4 bases at J, with 17 bases between the two ends. CDR3 residues: CASSSTGGQPNQPQHF. The CDR3 nucleotides are TGTGCCAGCAGTTCCACCGGAGGACAACCTAATCAGCCCCAGCATTTT.

The chain has TRBV9 and TRBJ2-5; D is perhaps TRBD2 (5 bases). The CDR3 is made up of 14 amino acids. The germline CDR1 and CDR2 sequences are SGDLS and YYNGEE. Trimming cost V 0 bases and J 7 bases, with 13 bases left between them. The CDR3 sequence: CASSVAVGAGTQYF. CDR3 DNA: TGTGCCAGCAGCGTAGCTGTCGGTGCGGGGACCCAGTACTTC.

As regards this clonotype: One base away lies a much larger clone, so this may be a sequencing read error. The chain uses TRBV28 and TRBJ2-5; D remains unclear. CDR1 and CDR2 (germline): MDHEN, SYDVKM. V shed 3 bases and J shed 2 bases, with 10 bases lying between them. The CDR3 length is 14 residues. The CDR3 sequence is CASSFEAEQETQYF. The CDR3 DNA reads as TGTGCCAGCAGTTTTGAGGCAGAACAAGAGACCCAGTACTTC.

This chain uses TRBV30 with TRBJ1-4, with 9 bases identical to TRBD1. CDR3 length equals 14 residues. Germline V gives CDR1 GTSNPN, CDR2 SVGIG (reference sequence). V lost 0 bases to trimming and J lost 7 bases; unmatched junction nucleotides: 3. CDR3 protein: CAWSVRTGAEKLFF. DNA for the CDR3: TGTGCCTGGAGTGTAAGGACAGGGGCTGAAAAACTGTTTTTT. Together with reference TRBV30 and TRBJ1-4, the CDR3 gives the full variable domain: SQTIHQWPATLVQPVGSPLSLECTVEGTSNPNLYWYRQAAGRGLQLLFYSVGIGQISSEVPQNLSASRPQDRQFILSSKKLLLSDSGFYLCAWSVRTGAEKLFFGSGTQLSVL.

This sequence joins TRBV28 and TRBJ2-4, with 8 bases identical to TRBD1. The CDR3 has 13 amino acids. V dropped 4 bases and J dropped 9; count of bases not matched to a gene: 5. Germline loops: CDR1 MDHEN, CDR2 SYDVKM. CDR3 sequence: CASSSDRVGIQYF. The DNA of the CDR3 is TGTGCCAGCAGTTCGGACAGGGTGGGCATTCAGTACTTC.

In its sample, this clonotype was seen a few times. This rearrangement joins TRBV10-3 to TRBJ1-2; D remains ambiguous. V was pared by 9 bases and J by 3 bases, with 11 bases between. Germline lookup yields CDR1 ENHRY and CDR2 SYGVKD. This CDR3 is built from 12 residues. The CDR3 loop reads CAIYQDYYGYTF. The DNA of the CDR3 is TGTGCCATTTACCAGGATTACTATGGCTACACCTTC.

This clonotype has at least ten counts. This chain joins TRBV7-8 and TRBJ2-7; weak D call: TRBD2 (6 bases). Germline assignment: CDR1 SGHVS and CDR2 FQNEAQ. Trimming shortened V by 4 bases and J by 3 bases, and 25 bases separated the two germline ends. The CDR3 length is 18 residues. The CDR3 coding sequence is TGTGCCAGCAGCTCAACCCTCGGGGAGGACACCACTCACTACGAGCAGTACTTC. This codes for CASSSTLGEDTTHYEQYF.